Detailed here is one T cell receptor beta chain. The sequenced patients had an expansion of CD8+CD57+ cells seen by flow cytometry. Patients were treatment-naive when blood was sampled. This sample stems from a study of CD8+CD57+ T cells in acquired aplastic anemia. Study overall: The mean DNA yield obtained from sorted CD4+ and CD8+ cells came to 3 to 3.5 ug.

CDR3 and TCR beta VDJ profiling relied on a genomic DNA template. TCRdb re-derived calls from the reads in MiXCR, one entry per CDR3 protein. The sample includes about 160,000 distinct CDR3 sequences, about two thirds of them seen just once. The CDR3 contains 12 residues. Per germline, CDR1 MRHNA and CDR2 SNTAGT. Trimming removed 3 bases at V and 7 bases at J, with 6 bases between. The V gene is TRBV6-4, the J gene TRBJ1-4; a weak D match, TRBD1 (5 bases). The sequenced material came from sorted CD4+, CD8+, or CD8+CD57+ T cells (not recorded which) from PBMCs. The sequence came from a human donor with aplastic anemia. Here the CDR3 reads CASSEGGEKLFF. CDR3 nucleotide sequence: TGTGCCAGCAGTGAGGGGGGTGAAAAACTGTTTTTT.